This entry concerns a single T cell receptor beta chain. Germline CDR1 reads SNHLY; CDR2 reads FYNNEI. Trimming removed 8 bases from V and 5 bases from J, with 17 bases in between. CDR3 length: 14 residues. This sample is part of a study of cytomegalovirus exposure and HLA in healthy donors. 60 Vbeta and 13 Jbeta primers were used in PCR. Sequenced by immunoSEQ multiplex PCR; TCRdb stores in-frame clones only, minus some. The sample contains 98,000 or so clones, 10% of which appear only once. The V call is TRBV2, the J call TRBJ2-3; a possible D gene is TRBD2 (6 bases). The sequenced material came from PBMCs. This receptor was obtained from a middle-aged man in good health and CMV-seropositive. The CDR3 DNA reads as TGTGCCAGCTTGTGGGACCACGGGGGAGATACGCAGTATTTT. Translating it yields CASLWDHGGDTQYF.